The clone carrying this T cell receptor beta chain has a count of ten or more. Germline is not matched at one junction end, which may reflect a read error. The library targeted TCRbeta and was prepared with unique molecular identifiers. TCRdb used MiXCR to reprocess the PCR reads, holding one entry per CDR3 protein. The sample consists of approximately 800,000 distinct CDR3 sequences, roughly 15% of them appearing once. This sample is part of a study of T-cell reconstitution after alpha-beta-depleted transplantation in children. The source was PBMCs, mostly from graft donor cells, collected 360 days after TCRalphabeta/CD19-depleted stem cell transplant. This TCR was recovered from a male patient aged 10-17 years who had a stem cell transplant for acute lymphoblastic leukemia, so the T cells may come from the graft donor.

This CDR3 is CASSLGGQGSYNEQFF. The CDR3 DNA reads as TGTGCCAGCAGCTTAGGAGGGCAGGGCTCCTACAATGAGCAGTTCTTC. The chain links TRBV5-1 to TRBJ2-1; TRBD2 might be the D (6 bases). The CDR3 spans 16 residues. The germline V gene has CDR1 SGHRS and CDR2 YFSETQ.